This T cell receptor (beta chain) was sequenced in a study of STAT5B mutations in CD4+ large granular lymphocyte leukemia. Study-wide points: Patient CD4-sorted repertoires stayed more clonal than healthy ones after leukemic-clone removal.

Some clones are missing from TCRdb's copy, which holds only in-frame ones; the method was immunoSEQ multiplex PCR. The sample has just under 35,000 clones, approximately 67% seen once. On this clone: Its antigen is unidentified.

The CDR3 covers 11 residues. Germline V CDR1 and CDR2: SQVTM, ANQGSEA. The germline V and J ends were trimmed by 6 bases and 6 bases, with 11 bases remaining between them. The source material was CD4+ T cells from blood buffy coats. The origin of this receptor is a human donor in good health. J is TRBJ1-2 and V is TRBV29-1; D perhaps matches TRBD1 (5 bases). DNA for the CDR3: TGCAGCGTCGGGACTTTGGATGGCTACACCTTC. Residues: CSVGTLDGYTF.